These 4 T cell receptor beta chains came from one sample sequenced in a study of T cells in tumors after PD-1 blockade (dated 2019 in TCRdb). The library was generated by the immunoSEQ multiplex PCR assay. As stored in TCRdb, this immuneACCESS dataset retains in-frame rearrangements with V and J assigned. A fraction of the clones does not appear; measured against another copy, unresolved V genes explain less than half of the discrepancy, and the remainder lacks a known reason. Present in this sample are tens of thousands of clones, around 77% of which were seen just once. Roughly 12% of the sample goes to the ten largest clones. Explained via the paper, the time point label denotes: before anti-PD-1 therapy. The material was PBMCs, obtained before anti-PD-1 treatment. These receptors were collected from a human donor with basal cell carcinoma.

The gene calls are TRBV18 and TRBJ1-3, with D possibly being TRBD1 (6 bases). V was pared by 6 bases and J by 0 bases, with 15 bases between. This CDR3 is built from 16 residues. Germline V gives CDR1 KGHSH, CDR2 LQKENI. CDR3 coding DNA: TGTGCCAGCTCGGACTTACAGGGTGACTCTGGAAACACCATATATTTT. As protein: CASSDLQGDSGNTIYF.

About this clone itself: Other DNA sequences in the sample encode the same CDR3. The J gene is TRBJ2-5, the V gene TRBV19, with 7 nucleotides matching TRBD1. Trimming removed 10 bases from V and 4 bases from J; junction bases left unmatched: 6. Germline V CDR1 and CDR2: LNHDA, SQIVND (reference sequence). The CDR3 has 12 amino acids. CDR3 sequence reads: CATRQGGETQYF. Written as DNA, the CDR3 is TGTGCCACCAGACAGGGCGGAGAGACCCAGTACTTC.

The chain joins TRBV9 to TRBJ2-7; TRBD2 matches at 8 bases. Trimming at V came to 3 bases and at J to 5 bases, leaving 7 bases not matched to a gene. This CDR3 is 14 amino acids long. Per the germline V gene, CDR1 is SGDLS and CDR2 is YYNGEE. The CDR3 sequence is CASSATGTRDEQYF. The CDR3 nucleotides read TGTGCCAGCAGCGCGACGGGGACTAGAGACGAGCAGTACTTC.

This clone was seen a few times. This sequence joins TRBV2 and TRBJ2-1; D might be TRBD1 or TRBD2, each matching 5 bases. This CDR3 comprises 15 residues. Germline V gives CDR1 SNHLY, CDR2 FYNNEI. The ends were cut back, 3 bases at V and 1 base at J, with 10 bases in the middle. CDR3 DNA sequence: TGTGCCAGCAGTGAGGTTGGGGGTTCCTACAATGAGCAGTTCTTC. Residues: CASSEVGGSYNEQFF.